This T cell receptor beta chain was sequenced for a study of blood T cell repertoires in COVID-19. Clones were sequenced by immunoSEQ multiplex PCR, and TCRdb holds only the in-frame ones, with some missing. Among 55,000 to 85,000 clones listed, approximately 80% were seen once. This CDR3 region has 14 residues. V shed 7 bases and J shed 4 bases, with 15 bases lying between them. CDR1 and CDR2 from the germline V gene are SGHAT and FQNNGV. The chain employs TRBV11-2 and TRBJ2-3; weak D call: TRBD2 (5 bases). The sequencing sample was made of peripheral blood. This TCR derives from an older woman with acute or convalescent COVID-19. The CDR3 sequence: CASTPGGESDTQYF. As DNA, the CDR3 is TGTGCCAGCACCCCGGGTGGGGAGTCAGATACGCAGTATTTT.